This record concerns one T cell receptor beta chain sequence. Its antigen is undetermined. The CDR3 length is 14 residues. The V and J ends lost 6 bases and 5 bases, in that order; junction bases with no gene match: 8. The germline V gene encodes CDR1 MNHEY and CDR2 SVGEGT. The data stem from a study of blood T cells in healthy people across ages. Looking at the study overall: About one barcoded beta molecule per two T cells was captured by template switching. General study results and limits: Unsorted PBMC input precluded a conclusive naive versus antigen-experienced comparison.

Alongside a J-beta primer mix, a sample-barcoded 5' primer served in a second PCR lasting about 7 to 11 cycles. TCRdb independently ran MiXCR on the 5' RACE reads; one entry per CDR3 protein. The repertoire has about 680,000 distinct CDR3 sequences, around 48% of them found once; the top ten carry around a third. The rearrangement links TRBV6-2 or TRBV6-3 to TRBJ1-2, with 8 bases identical to TRBD1. The receptor comes from a woman aged 60-75 years in good health. The sequenced sample consisted of blood. The CDR3 protein is CASRMTGVEYGYTF. CDR3 nucleotides: TGTGCCAGCAGGATGACAGGGGTTGAGTATGGCTACACCTTC.